Below are 27 T cell receptor beta chains sequenced from a single sample in a study of blood T cells in healthy people across ages. A second PCR of 7 to 11 cycles used a sample-barcoded 5' primer and a J-beta primer mix. TCRdb processed the 5' RACE reads anew with MiXCR; each CDR3 protein has one entry. The table has some 1.6 million distinct CDR3 sequences, about 31% seen once. Sequences were obtained from blood. Every receptor here comes from a woman aged 25 to 39 in good health.

This clonotype was observed a single time. The rearrangement links TRBV5-4 to TRBJ1-2; D not resolved. CDR3 length: 15 residues. Germline loops: CDR1 SGHNT, CDR2 YYREEE (reference sequence). V dropped 0 bases and J dropped 4 bases, with 13 bases sitting between them. CDR3 sequence reads: CASSLVGQDIYGYTF. The CDR3 DNA sequence: TGTGCCAGCAGCTTGGTGGGTCAAGATATCTATGGCTACACCTTC.

The chain joins TRBV9 to TRBJ1-2; D ambiguous. The V end was cut by 0 bases, the J end by 2 bases, with 11 bases between. From germline, CDR1 is SGDLS and CDR2 YYNGEE. CDR3 length: 15 residues. CDR3 nucleotide sequence: TGTGCCAGCAGCGTAGTCGCGGACGGAAACTATGGCTACACCTTC. Its translation: CASSVVADGNYGYTF.

The chain is built from TRBV5-1 and TRBJ2-5; D perhaps matches TRBD2 (6 bases). The CDR3 runs 14 residues. The germline CDR1 and CDR2 sequences are SGHRS and YFSETQ. Trimming shortened V by 0 bases and J by 3 bases, and 9 bases separated the two germline ends. The CDR3 nucleotides are TGCGCCAGCAGCTTGGATCGGGGGAAAGAGACCCAGTACTTC. It yields the protein CASSLDRGKETQYF.

This clonotype has ten or more counts. The chain is built from TRBV4-1 and TRBJ1-5, with no clear D. The CDR3 loop spans 14 amino acids. Germline loops: CDR1 MGHRA, CDR2 YSYEKL. V was shortened by 4 bases and J by 5 bases, with 12 bases between the two germline ends. The chain's CDR3 is CASSLTPEDQPQHF. The DNA for the CDR3 is TGCGCCAGCAGCCTGACTCCCGAGGATCAGCCCCAGCATTTT.

Here the CDR3 DNA reads TGTGCCTGGAGTGTAGACAGGGGGATAGACACCCAGTACTTC. Protein product: CAWSVDRGIDTQYF. This chain joins TRBV30 and TRBJ2-7; TRBD1 agrees at 9 bases. Looked up from germline, CDR1 is GTSNPN and CDR2 is SVGIG (reference sequence). The CDR3 length is 14 residues. V trimming: 0 bases; J trimming: 10 bases; junction bases outside the gene matches: 10.

This clonotype turned up a few times. V is TRBV25-1 and J is TRBJ1-6; D gene uncertain. Germline values: CDR1 MGHDK, CDR2 SYGVNS. V lost 2 bases, J lost 9 bases, and 11 bases lay in between. This CDR3 spans 14 amino acids. CDR3 coding DNA: TGTGCCAGCAGTGAAATTTCGGACGGTTCACCCCTCCACTTT. It is translated as CASSEISDGSPLHF.

With respect to this clonotype: One end of the junction varies from germline; a read error may be responsible. V gene TRBV20-1 combines with J gene TRBJ1-1, with D uncertain. Germline loops: CDR1 DFQATT, CDR2 SNEGSKA (reference sequence). CDR3 length: 14 amino acids. The CDR3 region has the DNA TGCAGTGCTGGAGAGGACCTGTTAGGGACTGAAGCTTTCTTT. The encoded protein is CSAGEDLLGTEAFF.

This clonotype appeared a few times. This sequence joins TRBV13 and TRBJ2-3, with TRBD2 matching over 11 bases. After removal of 6 bases from V and 1 base from J, the junction contained 18 bases not matched to a gene. The CDR3 totals 20 residues. CDR1 is PRHDT, CDR2 FYEKMQ, per germline (reference sequence). Here the CDR3 DNA reads TGTGCCAGCAGGCAAACGAATCTAGCGGGAGGATCTATGGGCACAGATACGCAGTATTTT. This codes for CASRQTNLAGGSMGTDTQYF.

As concerns this clonotype: This may stem from a read error, because a much larger clone lies one nucleotide away. The chain links TRBV30 to TRBJ2-7; TRBD1 might be the D (6 bases). The V gene lost 1 base and the J gene lost 2 bases, with 12 bases spanning the gap. The CDR3 spans 14 residues. From germline, CDR1 is GTSNPN and CDR2 SVGIG (reference sequence). The CDR3 loop is CAWSGGGITYEQYF. The CDR3 coding sequence is TGTGCCTGGAGTGGAGGGGGAATCACCTACGAGCAGTACTTC.

The CDR3 reads CSVGTPAYNEQFF. DNA for the CDR3: TGCAGCGTCGGGACACCAGCGTACAATGAGCAGTTCTTC. This rearrangement joins TRBV29-1 to TRBJ2-1; possible D gene TRBD1, 6 bases. With 6 bases removed from V and 4 bases from J, the gap between germline ends came to 13 bases. The CDR3 is made up of 13 amino acids. Germline CDR1 SQVTM, CDR2 ANQGSEA.

The chain recombines TRBV30 with TRBJ2-3; 8 nucleotides agree with TRBD2. CDR3 length: 15 amino acids. Losses at the gene ends were 0 bases for V and 6 bases for J; bases not matched to a gene: 8. Germline CDR1 and CDR2: GTSNPN and SVGIG (reference sequence). The CDR3 loop is CAWSVGRGARDTQYF. Here the CDR3 DNA reads TGTGCCTGGAGTGTAGGGCGGGGGGCCCGCGATACGCAGTATTTT. The full variable domain, rest sourced from reference TRBV30 and TRBJ2-3, is SQTIHQWPATLVQPVGSPLSLECTVEGTSNPNLYWYRQAAGRGLQLLFYSVGIGQISSEVPQNLSASRPQDRQFILSSKKLLLSDSGFYLCAWSVGRGARDTQYFGPGTRLTVL.

The table lists this clonotype with a few counts. The rearrangement joins TRBV5-1 to TRBJ2-3; the D gene is possibly TRBD2 (6 bases). V shed 5 bases and J shed 3 bases, with 16 bases lying between them. There are 15 residues in the CDR3. Germline V CDR1 and CDR2: SGHRS, YFSETQ. DNA of the CDR3: TGCGCCAGCAGGATGGGGGACTTTGAGACAGATACGCAGTATTTT. It specifies CASRMGDFETDTQYF.

This rearrangement joins TRBV29-1 to TRBJ1-2; a weak D match, TRBD1 (6 bases). This CDR3 comprises 15 residues. V shed 1 base and J shed 4 bases, with 16 bases lying between them. Germline CDR1 reads SQVTM; CDR2 reads ANQGSEA. The CDR3: CSVEVLQGYAYGYTF. The CDR3 DNA sequence: TGCAGCGTTGAAGTACTACAGGGCTATGCCTATGGCTACACCTTC.

A remark on this clonotype: An end of the junction does not agree with germline; a read error may underlie this. The rearrangement uses TRBV28 and TRBJ2-7; 7 bases are a match to TRBD1. The CDR3 totals 15 residues. In germline, CDR1 is MDHEN, CDR2 SYDVKM. In DNA, the CDR3 is TGTGCCGGCAGTACCACAGGGGCTATCACCTACGAGCAGTACTTC. Translated, it gives CAGSTTGAITYEQYF.

Points on this clonotype: The limits of the CDR3 on the DNA are not certain, so only TCRdb's listed CDR3 is given. This chain connects TRBV12-3 or TRBV12-4 to TRBJ2-6. Including both end residues, the CDR3 is 15 amino acids long. CDR3 in amino acids: CASSSVGSGANVPTF.

This clonotype was observed a few times. CDR3 nucleotide sequence: TGCGCCAGCAGCCCGTACGGGGGTGTAGGGCCCCAAGGAGGGTATGGCTACACCTTC. Translation gives CASSPYGGVGPQGGYGYTF. The chain employs TRBV5-1 and TRBJ1-2; a possible D gene is TRBD1 (5 bases). The ends were cut back, 4 bases at V and 5 bases at J, with 30 bases in the middle. Germline assignment: CDR1 SGHRS and CDR2 YFSETQ. The length of the CDR3 is 19 residues.

The chain employs TRBV13 and TRBJ1-4; 8 bases fit TRBD1. The CDR3 spans 15 residues. Germline-derived CDR1 and CDR2 are PRHDT and FYEKMQ (reference sequence). The V gene end was trimmed by 0 bases and the J gene end by 6 bases; junction bases not matched to a gene: 3. The CDR3 spells CASSLGQGAYEKLFF. The DNA of the CDR3 is TGTGCCAGCAGCTTAGGGCAGGGGGCTTATGAAAAACTGTTTTTT.

The chain uses TRBV9 and TRBJ2-5, with TRBD1 matching over 7 bases. The J call could be wrong; TRBJ2-7 is a better fit for the DNA end. The V gene's germline CDR1 is SGDLS and CDR2 YYNGEE. This CDR3 has 14 amino acids. The DNA of the CDR3 is TGTGCCAGCAGCGTAGGACAGGGTAACTACGAGCAGTACTTC. It codes for CASSVGQGNYEQYF.

The J gene is TRBJ2-7, the V gene TRBV7-6; D might be TRBD2 (5 bases). V lost 5 bases to trimming and J lost 4 bases, with 18 bases between them. Per germline, CDR1 SGHVS and CDR2 FNYEAQ. The CDR3 consists of 15 residues. CDR3: CASSGSLGEEYEQYF. The CDR3 DNA is TGTGCCAGCAGCGGCTCCTTGGGAGAGGAGTACGAGCAGTACTTC.

This chain uses TRBV13 with TRBJ2-1; 12 positions agree with TRBD2. Unmatched junction bases numbered 5, after V lost 3 bases and J lost 2 bases. The CDR3 totals 17 residues. Germline lookup yields CDR1 PRHDT and CDR2 FYEKMQ (reference sequence). CDR3 bases: TGTGCCAGCAGCTTTTCGGGACTAGCGGGCACCTACAATGAGCAGTTCTTC. Protein product: CASSFSGLAGTYNEQFF.

A few counts support this clonotype. The chain combines TRBV6-2 or TRBV6-3 with TRBJ2-1, with D hard to call. With 2 bases removed from V and 8 bases from J, the gap between germline ends came to 13 bases. Germline CDR1 reads MNHEY; CDR2 reads SVGEGT. The CDR3 extends over 14 amino acids. CDR3 DNA: TGTGCCAGCAGTTACGTCGAAAGTTTGGATGAGCAGTTCTTC. This encodes CASSYVESLDEQFF.

The CDR3 region has the DNA TGTGCCAGCAGCCCACAGGGGAAGACGAACACTGAAGCTTTCTTT. Its translation is CASSPQGKTNTEAFF. The V gene is TRBV7-3, the J gene TRBJ1-1; 7 bases are shared with TRBD1. This CDR3 region has 15 residues. After removal of 5 bases from V and 1 base from J, the junction contained 7 bases not matched to a gene. CDR1 and CDR2 from the germline V gene are SGHTA and FQGTGA.

V is TRBV7-6 and J is TRBJ2-3; the match to TRBD2 covers 16 bases. The germline CDR1 and CDR2 sequences are SGHVS and FNYEAQ. V shed 5 bases, J shed 3 bases, and the junction held 5 bases outside the gene matches. The length of the CDR3 is 17 residues. The CDR3 nucleotides read TGTGCCAGCAGCGGGACTAGCGGGAGGGCGTTGACAGATACGCAGTATTTT. This sequence encodes CASSGTSGRALTDTQYF.

This clonotype was detected a few times. The rearrangement links TRBV9 to TRBJ1-1; 7 bases align to TRBD1. J gave up 0 bases and V 0 bases, and 8 bases lay outside the gene matches. This CDR3 is 17 amino acids long. The germline gives CDR1 SGDLS, CDR2 YYNGEE. CDR3 in DNA: TGTGCCAGCAGCGTAGTGGGGCAGGGGGTAATGAACACTGAAGCTTTCTTT. The encoded protein is CASSVVGQGVMNTEAFF.

The genes are TRBV5-6 and TRBJ2-1; D may be TRBD1 or TRBD2 (6 bases each). CDR3 length: 15 amino acids. Trimming removed 5 bases at V and 6 bases at J, with 18 bases between. The V gene's germline CDR1 is SGHDT and CDR2 YYEEEE. DNA for the CDR3: TGTGCCAGCAGTGGTAATAGCGGAGGGGGCAATGAGCAGTTCTTC. Residues: CASSGNSGGGNEQFF.

This clonotype was seen more than once but under ten times. This rearrangement joins TRBV7-8 to TRBJ2-7, with 9 bases aligning to TRBD1. The germline V gene has CDR1 SGHVS and CDR2 FQNEAQ. V dropped 5 bases and J dropped 3; count of bases not matched to a gene: 5. The CDR3 extends over 14 amino acids. The CDR3 nucleotides are TGTGCCAGCAGCAGGGAGGGACAGGGCTACGAGCAGTACTTC. Residues: CASSREGQGYEQYF. Together with reference TRBV7-8 and TRBJ2-7, the CDR3 gives the full variable domain: GAGVSQSPRYKVAKRGQDVALRCDPISGHVSLFWYQQALGQGPEFLTYFQNEAQLDKSGLPSDRFFAERPEGSVSTLKIQRTQQEDSAVYLCASSREGQGYEQYFGPGTRLTVT.

This clonotype was seen more than once but under ten times. The V gene is TRBV5-1, the J gene TRBJ1-2, with 12 nucleotides matching TRBD1. This CDR3 is built from 16 residues. The V segment lost 0 bases and the J segment 9 bases; nucleotides outside the gene matches: 9. From germline, CDR1 is SGHRS and CDR2 YFSETQ. The CDR3 region has the DNA TGCGCCAGCAGCTTGGATGGGACAGGGGGCGCGGATCGCTACACCTTC. This sequence encodes CASSLDGTGGADRYTF.